This T cell receptor beta chain comes out of a study of cytomegalovirus exposure and HLA in healthy donors. The PCR was carried out with 60 Vbeta primers and 13 Jbeta primers. The assay was immunoSEQ multiplex PCR, and TCRdb's table has in-frame clones only and misses some. Seen here are about 160,000 clones, about three quarters observed once, and the top ten hold 2.5% to 3%. CDR3 length: 15 residues. Germline assignment: CDR1 MNHEY and CDR2 SVGAGI. Unmatched junction bases numbered 10, after V lost 5 bases and J lost 8 bases. The clonotype comes from a woman between 25 and 40 years old in good health and CMV-seronegative. The chain couples TRBV6-5 to TRBJ2-1; 9 positions match TRBD2. Input material: PBMCs. CDR3 protein: CASSPLAGTAHEQFF. CDR3 DNA: TGTGCCAGCAGTCCTCTAGCGGGAACCGCCCATGAGCAGTTCTTC.